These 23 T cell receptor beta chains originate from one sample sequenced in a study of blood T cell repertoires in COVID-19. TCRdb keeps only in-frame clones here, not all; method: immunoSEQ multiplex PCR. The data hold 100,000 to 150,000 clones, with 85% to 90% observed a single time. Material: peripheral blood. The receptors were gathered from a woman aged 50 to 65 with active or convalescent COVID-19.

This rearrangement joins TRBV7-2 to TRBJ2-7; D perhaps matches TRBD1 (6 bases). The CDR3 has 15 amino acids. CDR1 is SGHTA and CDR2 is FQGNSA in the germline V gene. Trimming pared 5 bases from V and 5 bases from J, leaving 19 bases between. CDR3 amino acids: CASSPRAGANDEQYF. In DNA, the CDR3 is TGTGCCAGCAGCCCCCGGGCAGGGGCCAACGACGAGCAGTACTTC.

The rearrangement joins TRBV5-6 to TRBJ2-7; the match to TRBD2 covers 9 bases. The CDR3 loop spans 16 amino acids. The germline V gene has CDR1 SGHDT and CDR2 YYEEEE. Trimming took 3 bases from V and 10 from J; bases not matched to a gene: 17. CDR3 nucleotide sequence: TGTGCCAGCAGCTCCCAAAGGGTAGCGGGAGTCGGAGAACAGTACTTC. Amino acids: CASSSQRVAGVGEQYF. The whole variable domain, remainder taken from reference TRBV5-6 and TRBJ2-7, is DAGVTQSPTHLIKTRGQQVTLRCSPKSGHDTVSWYQQALGQGPQFIFQYYEEEERQRGNFPDRFSGHQFPNYSSELNVNALLLGDSALYLCASSSQRVAGVGEQYFGPGTRLTVT.

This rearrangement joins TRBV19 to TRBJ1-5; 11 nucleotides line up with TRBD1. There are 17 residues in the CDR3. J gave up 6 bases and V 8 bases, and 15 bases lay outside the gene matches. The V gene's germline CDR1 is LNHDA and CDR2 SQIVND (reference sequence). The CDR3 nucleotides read TGTGCCAGTCACCCCGGGCCGGGACAGGGGGTCTCTCAGCCCCAGCATTTT. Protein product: CASHPGPGQGVSQPQHF.

The CDR3 DNA reads as TGTGCCAGCTCTCTGTCGGGTAATAGCAATCAGCCCCAGCATTTT. Translated, it gives CASSLSGNSNQPQHF. The gene calls are TRBV18 and TRBJ1-5; D remains unclear. Germline V CDR1 and CDR2: KGHSH, LQKENI. The CDR3 is 15 amino acids. Trimming took off 6 bases at V and 0 bases at J, with 12 bases between the two ends.

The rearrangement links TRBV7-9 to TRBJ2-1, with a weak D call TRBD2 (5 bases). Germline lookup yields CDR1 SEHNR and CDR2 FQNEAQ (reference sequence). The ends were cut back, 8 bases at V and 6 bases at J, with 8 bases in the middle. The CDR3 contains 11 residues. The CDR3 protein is CASGETNEQFF. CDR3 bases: TGTGCCAGCGGGGAGACCAATGAGCAGTTCTTC.

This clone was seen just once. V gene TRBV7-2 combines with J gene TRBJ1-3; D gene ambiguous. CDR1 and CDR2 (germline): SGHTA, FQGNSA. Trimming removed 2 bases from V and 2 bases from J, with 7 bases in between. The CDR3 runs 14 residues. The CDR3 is CASSLSWPGNTIYF. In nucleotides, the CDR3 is TGTGCCAGCAGCTTAAGTTGGCCTGGAAACACCATATATTTT.

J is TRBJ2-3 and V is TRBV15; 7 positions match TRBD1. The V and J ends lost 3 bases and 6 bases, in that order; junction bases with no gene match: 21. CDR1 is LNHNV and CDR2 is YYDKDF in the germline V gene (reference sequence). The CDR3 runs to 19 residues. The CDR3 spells CATSSRIGNRDSSLDTQYF. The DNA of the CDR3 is TGTGCCACCAGCAGCCGAATAGGAAACCGGGACAGTAGTCTTGATACGCAGTATTTT.

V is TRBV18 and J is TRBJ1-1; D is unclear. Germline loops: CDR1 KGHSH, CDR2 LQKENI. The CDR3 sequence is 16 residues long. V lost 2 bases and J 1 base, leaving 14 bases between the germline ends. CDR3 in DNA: TGTGCCAGCTCACCAGACGTGGTAGCGAGGAACACTGAAGCTTTCTTT. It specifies CASSPDVVARNTEAFF. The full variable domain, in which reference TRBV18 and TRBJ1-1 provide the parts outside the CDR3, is NAGVMQNPRHLVRRRGQEARLRCSPMKGHSHVYWYRQLPEEGLKFMVYLQKENIIDESGMPKERFSAEFPKEGPSILRIQQVVRGDSAAYFCASSPDVVARNTEAFFGQGTRLTVV.

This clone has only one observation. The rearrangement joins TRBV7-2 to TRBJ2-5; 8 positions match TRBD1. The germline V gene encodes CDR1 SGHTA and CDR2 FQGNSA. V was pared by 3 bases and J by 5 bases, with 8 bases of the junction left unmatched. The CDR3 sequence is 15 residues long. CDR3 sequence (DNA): TGTGCCAGCAGCTTCGACAGGGGTCGTTCTGAGACCCAGTACTTC. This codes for CASSFDRGRSETQYF.

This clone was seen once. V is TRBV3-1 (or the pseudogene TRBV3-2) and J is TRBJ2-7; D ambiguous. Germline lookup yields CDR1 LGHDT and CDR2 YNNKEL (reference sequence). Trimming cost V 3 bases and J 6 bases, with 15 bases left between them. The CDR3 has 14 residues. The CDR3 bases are TGTGCCAGCAGCCACGCACCCCAGGTATTCGAGCAGTACTTC. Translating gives CASSHAPQVFEQYF.

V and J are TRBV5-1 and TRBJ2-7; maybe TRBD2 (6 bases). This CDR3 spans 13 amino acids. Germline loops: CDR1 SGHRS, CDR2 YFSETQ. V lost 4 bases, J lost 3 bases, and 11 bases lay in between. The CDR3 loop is CASSRTTYYEQYF. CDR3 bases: TGCGCCAGCAGCAGGACTACGTACTACGAGCAGTACTTC.

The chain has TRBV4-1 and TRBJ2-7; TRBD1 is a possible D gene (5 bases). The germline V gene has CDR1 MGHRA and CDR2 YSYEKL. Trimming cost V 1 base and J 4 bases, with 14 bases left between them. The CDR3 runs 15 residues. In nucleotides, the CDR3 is TGCGCCAGCAGCCAAGTTCCAGGGTCTATATACGAGCAGTACTTC. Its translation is CASSQVPGSIYEQYF.

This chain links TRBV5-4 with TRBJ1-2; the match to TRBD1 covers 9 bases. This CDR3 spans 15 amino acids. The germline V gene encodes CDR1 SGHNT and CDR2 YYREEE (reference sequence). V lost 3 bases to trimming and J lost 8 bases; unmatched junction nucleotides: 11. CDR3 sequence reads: CASSYRDRDLRGYTF. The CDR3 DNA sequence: TGTGCCAGCAGCTACCGGGACAGGGATTTGAGGGGCTACACCTTC.

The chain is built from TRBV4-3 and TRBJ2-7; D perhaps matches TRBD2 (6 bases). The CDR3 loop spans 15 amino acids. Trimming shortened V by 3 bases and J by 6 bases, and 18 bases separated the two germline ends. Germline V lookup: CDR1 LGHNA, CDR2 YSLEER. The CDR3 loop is CASSQTGGVLGEQYF. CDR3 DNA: TGCGCCAGCAGCCAGACCGGGGGAGTGCTCGGCGAGCAGTACTTC.

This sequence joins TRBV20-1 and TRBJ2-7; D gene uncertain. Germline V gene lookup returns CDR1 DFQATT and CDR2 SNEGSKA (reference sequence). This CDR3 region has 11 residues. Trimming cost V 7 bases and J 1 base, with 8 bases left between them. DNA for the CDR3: TGCAGTGTCCCCAGGTCCTACGAGCAGTACTTC. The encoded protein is CSVPRSYEQYF.

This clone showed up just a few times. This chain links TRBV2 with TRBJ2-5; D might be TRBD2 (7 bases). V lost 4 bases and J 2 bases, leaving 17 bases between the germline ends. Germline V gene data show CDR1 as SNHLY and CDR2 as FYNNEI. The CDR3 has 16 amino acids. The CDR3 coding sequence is TGTGCCAGCAGTGGGGGTTTGCGGGGGCGGCAAGAGACCCAGTACTTC. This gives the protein CASSGGLRGRQETQYF.

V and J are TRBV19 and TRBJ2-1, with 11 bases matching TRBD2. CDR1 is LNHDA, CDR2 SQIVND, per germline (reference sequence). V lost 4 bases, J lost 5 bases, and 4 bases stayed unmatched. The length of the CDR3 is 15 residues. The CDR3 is CASSRLAGRNNEQFF. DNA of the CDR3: TGTGCCAGTAGTAGACTAGCGGGAAGGAACAATGAGCAGTTCTTC.

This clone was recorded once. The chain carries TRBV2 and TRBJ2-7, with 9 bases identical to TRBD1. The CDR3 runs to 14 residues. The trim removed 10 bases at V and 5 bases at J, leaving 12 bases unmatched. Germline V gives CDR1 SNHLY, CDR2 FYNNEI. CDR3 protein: CATPSGTGSHEQYF. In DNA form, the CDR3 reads TGTGCCACCCCGTCCGGGACAGGGTCCCACGAGCAGTACTTC.

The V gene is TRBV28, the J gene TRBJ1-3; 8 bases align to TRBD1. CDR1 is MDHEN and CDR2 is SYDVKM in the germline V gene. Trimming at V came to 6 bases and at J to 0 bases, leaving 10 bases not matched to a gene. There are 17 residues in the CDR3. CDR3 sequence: CASRSDRGESSGNTIYF. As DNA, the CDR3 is TGTGCCAGCAGGTCCGACAGGGGCGAGAGCTCTGGAAACACCATATATTTT.

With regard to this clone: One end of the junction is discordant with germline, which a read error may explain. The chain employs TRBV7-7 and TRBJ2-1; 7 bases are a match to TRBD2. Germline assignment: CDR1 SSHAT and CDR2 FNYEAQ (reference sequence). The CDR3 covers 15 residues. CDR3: CASSLGALADNEQFF. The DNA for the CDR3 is TGTGCTAGCAGCCTGGGAGCCCTAGCGGACAATGAGCAGTTCTTC.

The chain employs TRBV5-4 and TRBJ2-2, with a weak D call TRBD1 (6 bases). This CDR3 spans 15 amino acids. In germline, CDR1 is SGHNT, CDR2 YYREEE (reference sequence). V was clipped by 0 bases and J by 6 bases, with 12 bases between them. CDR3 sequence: CASSLGVGGSGELFF. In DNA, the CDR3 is TGTGCCAGCAGCTTGGGGGTTGGGGGCTCCGGGGAGCTGTTTTTT. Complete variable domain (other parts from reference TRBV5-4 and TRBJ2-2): ETGVTQSPTHLIKTRGQQVTLRCSSQSGHNTVSWYQQALGQGPQFIFQYYREEENGRGNFPPRFSGLQFPNYSSELNVNALELDDSALYLCASSLGVGGSGELFFGEGSRLTVL.

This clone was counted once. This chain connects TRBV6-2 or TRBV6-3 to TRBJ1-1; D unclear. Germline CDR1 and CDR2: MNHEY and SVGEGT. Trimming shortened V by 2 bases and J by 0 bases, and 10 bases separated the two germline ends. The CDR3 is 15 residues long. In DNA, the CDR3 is TGTGCCAGCAGTTACCCTGCAGGTTTGAACACTGAAGCTTTCTTT. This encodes CASSYPAGLNTEAFF.

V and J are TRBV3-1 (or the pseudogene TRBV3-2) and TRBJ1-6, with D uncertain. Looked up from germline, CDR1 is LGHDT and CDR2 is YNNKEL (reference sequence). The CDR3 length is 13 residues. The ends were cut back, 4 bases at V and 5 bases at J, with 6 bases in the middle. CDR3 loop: CASSPSDNSPLHF. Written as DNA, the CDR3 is TGTGCCAGCAGCCCAAGCGATAATTCACCCCTCCACTTT.